A single TCR beta chain is shown here with its context. Its specificity is not known. This sample was included in a study of T cells after yellow fever vaccination. Study-level information: SMART-Seq v4 Ultra Low Input handled preparation of low-cell-number fractions. The study's findings and limits: Though it reached lower strength, the secondary response hit its peak faster, day 5 versus 15. In post-booster samples, most primary-vaccination clones reappeared (just under 98% CD4, around 87% CD8).

The 5'RACE template-switching step produced TCR cDNA and added a universal primer site and UMIs. TCRdb reprocessed the 5' RACE reads with MiXCR, giving one entry per CDR3 protein. The sample holds about 630,000 distinct CDR3 sequences, roughly an eighth seen once. The CDR3 runs 13 residues. Germline V gene lookup returns CDR1 SGHTA and CDR2 FQGTGA. V lost 5 bases and J lost 2, with 8 bases in between. This sequence joins TRBV7-3 and TRBJ2-3, with D uncertain. This clonotype originated in a young man who received the YFV17D yellow fever vaccine. The specimen was PBMCs, collected on the day of the yellow fever booster vaccination. DNA of the CDR3: TGTGCCAGCAGCAACCGACCCACAGATACGCAGTATTTT. Residues: CASSNRPTDTQYF.